The entry below gives a single T cell receptor beta chain sequence along with its context. Profiling relied on immunoSEQ multiplex PCR, and the TCRdb table lists in-frame clones only, not all of them. The table records 2 million to 2.5 million clones, more than 80% of them present only once. The data were obtained in a study of shared clonotypes between healthy human individuals. V was clipped by 10 bases and J by 5 bases; unmatched bases: 10. Germline V gene lookup returns CDR1 MDHEN and CDR2 SYDVKM. The CDR3 covers 14 residues. The rearrangement uses TRBV28 and TRBJ2-2; 7 bases map to TRBD1. The specimen sequenced was naive CD4+ T cells from PBMCs. Subset defined: CD45RA+ positively selected. The TCR originated in a man younger than 35 in good health. Some clones in this sample may be carry-over from other donors' samples. CDR3 DNA: TGTGCCATCTCGGGACAGCAACTAACCGGGGAGCTGTTTTTT. This codes for CAISGQQLTGELFF.